This T cell receptor (beta chain) originates from a study of T-cell reconstitution after alpha-beta-depleted transplantation in children. The study, taken as a whole, reports: Counts and diversity of T cells one year after transplant came mostly from newly produced T cells. Diversity of TCRbeta at day 60 was high in some patients, arising from surviving recipient T cells and thymic progenitors. About two months after transplant, alpha-beta T cells reportedly came from several hundred expanded graft clones.

On this clonotype itself: Its antigen is undetermined.

During its preparation, the TCRbeta library received unique molecular identifiers. MiXCR, run by TCRdb on the PCR reads, gives a single entry per CDR3 protein. The repertoire includes fewer than 750,000 distinct CDR3 sequences, under 25% of them detected once, and roughly 13% sits in the top ten. This CDR3 contains 13 residues. V was cut by 6 bases and J by 3 bases, with 10 bases left in between. CDR1 MDHEN and CDR2 SYDVKM come from the germline V gene. The clonotype was recovered from a boy in the first two years of life who had a stem cell transplant for acute myeloid leukemia, so the T cells may come from the graft donor. The input for sequencing was PBMCs, mostly from graft donor cells, taken 360 days after TCRalphabeta/CD19-depleted stem cell transplant. The gene calls are TRBV28 and TRBJ2-3, with D unclear. The CDR3 nucleotides are TGTGCCAGCAGCCCTAGACTGACAGATACGCAGTATTTT. Protein: CASSPRLTDTQYF.